The 18 T cell receptor beta chains in this list originate from one sample, sequenced in a study of Ad26.COV2.S vaccination and SARS-CoV-2 variants (dated by TCRdb to the early 2020s). Library preparation employed the immunoSEQ multiplex PCR assay. TCRdb re-hosts the immuneACCESS table, in-frame sequences only. Its copies lack some clones; in the studies checked, an unresolved V gene accounts for under half of them, and the cause for the rest is not known. For this sample the table gives roughly 500,000 clones, of which 89% were detected only once. The top ten clonotypes cover about 2.5% of the sample. In the paper's terms, the treatment or condition label means: some 20 received Ad26.COV2.S at low or high dose, single or two shots; a few received placebo; per-sample allocation not given. Repertoires of vaccine and placebo recipients were sequenced from samples taken on day 63 after the first injection.

The source material was peripheral blood, sampled in a trial of Ad26.COV2.S vaccine versus placebo. The origin of the receptors is a person between 18 and 60 years old who received the Ad26.COV2.S COVID-19 vaccine or a placebo.

The V call is TRBV7-8, the J call TRBJ1-4; D possibly corresponds to TRBD1 (5 bases). The CDR3 is 12 residues long. Trimming removed 1 base from V and 12 bases from J, with 9 bases in between. CDR1 and CDR2 from the germline V gene are SGHVS and FQNEAQ. The CDR3 coding sequence is TGTGCCAGCAGCTTAGTATCCAGGGAACTGTTTTTT. Protein sequence: CASSLVSRELFF.

This chain uses TRBV12-3 or TRBV12-4 with TRBJ1-4, with 7 nucleotides matching TRBD1. V shed 6 bases, J shed 4 bases, and the junction held 2 bases outside the gene matches. The CDR3 sequence is 13 residues long. The CDR3, as DNA: TGTGCCAGCAGGGGGACAGTTAATGAAAAACTGTTTTTT. Translating it yields CASRGTVNEKLFF.

The chain is built from TRBV5-1 and TRBJ2-3; D not resolved. Trimming shortened V by 4 bases and J by 1 base, and 13 bases separated the two germline ends. CDR1 and CDR2 from the germline V gene are SGHRS and YFSETQ. There are 15 residues in the CDR3. The DNA of the CDR3 is TGCGCCAGCAGCCAAATTAAGCACGGCACAGATACGCAGTATTTT. The encoded protein is CASSQIKHGTDTQYF.

The chain uses TRBV4-3 and TRBJ2-7, with 9 bases aligning to TRBD2. This CDR3 is built from 16 residues. The germline V gene encodes CDR1 LGHNA and CDR2 YSLEER. With V trimmed by 1 base and J by 2 bases, 6 bases remained unmatched. DNA for the CDR3: TGCGCCAGCAGCCAAGCCGTAGCGGGGGATCCCTACGAGCAGTACTTC. It translates to CASSQAVAGDPYEQYF.

V and J are TRBV6-6 and TRBJ1-4; D is ambiguous. The CDR3 covers 11 residues. The V gene's germline CDR1 is MNHNY and CDR2 SVGAGI (reference sequence). Trimming shortened V by 5 bases and J by 7 bases, and 5 bases separated the two germline ends. The CDR3: CASSEGEKLFF. The CDR3 DNA follows: TGTGCCAGCAGTGAGGGTGAAAAACTGTTTTTT.

This chain connects TRBV15 to TRBJ2-3; D is undetermined. The V and J ends lost 2 bases and 4 bases respectively, with 16 bases between them. The CDR3 loop spans 16 amino acids. Germline V gene sequence: CDR1 LNHNV, CDR2 YYDKDF (reference sequence). Here the CDR3 reads CATSRRDTVWSDTQYF. The DNA of the CDR3 is TGTGCCACCAGCAGACGCGACACGGTTTGGTCAGATACGCAGTATTTT.

For this clone: Compared with germline, one end of the junction differs, possibly owing to a read error. The rearrangement joins TRBV5-1 to TRBJ1-2; 8 nucleotides line up with TRBD1. The germline V gene encodes CDR1 SGHRS and CDR2 YFSETQ. CDR3 length equals 16 residues. CDR3 sequence reads: CASGLGQGSPDYGYTF. DNA for the CDR3: TGCGCCAGCGGCTTAGGACAGGGCTCCCCGGACTATGGCTACACCTTC.

The chain employs TRBV7-2 and TRBJ1-2; D not certain. The CDR3 spans 14 residues. Germline loops: CDR1 SGHTA, CDR2 FQGNSA. Trimming removed 4 bases at V and 7 bases at J, with 16 bases between. The CDR3 sequence: CASSSLPGRGGYTF. The CDR3 DNA follows: TGTGCCAGCAGCTCCCTGCCAGGTCGGGGTGGCTACACCTTC.

The CDR3 DNA reads as TGCAGTGCTAGTTTAGGGGGTGCTCAGCCCCAGCATTTT. Residues: CSASLGGAQPQHF. V usage is TRBV20-1 and J usage is TRBJ1-5, with D possibly being TRBD1 (6 bases). Germline V gives CDR1 DFQATT, CDR2 SNEGSKA (reference sequence). The V and J ends lost 3 bases and 6 bases respectively, with 12 bases between them. The CDR3 is 13 residues long.

V gene TRBV5-1 combines with J gene TRBJ1-6, with D possibly TRBD1 on 5 matching bases. The CDR3 totals 17 residues. Trimming took off 0 bases at V and 7 bases at J, with 17 bases between the two ends. Germline CDR1 reads SGHRS; CDR2 reads YFSETQ. CDR3 sequence reads: CASSLDGAGRANSPLHF. As DNA, the CDR3 is TGCGCCAGCAGCTTGGACGGTGCGGGCAGGGCAAATTCACCCCTCCACTTT.

V and J are TRBV30 and TRBJ1-1; D is undetermined. This CDR3 is 13 amino acids long. Germline V gene sequence: CDR1 GTSNPN, CDR2 SVGIG (reference sequence). Trimming removed 2 bases at V and 1 base at J, with 8 bases between. CDR3 DNA sequence: TGTGCCTGGAGTAAAAGACCGAACACTGAAGCTTTCTTT. The encoded protein is CAWSKRPNTEAFF. The variable domain in full, completed from reference TRBV30 and TRBJ1-1, reads SQTIHQWPATLVQPVGSPLSLECTVEGTSNPNLYWYRQAAGRGLQLLFYSVGIGQISSEVPQNLSASRPQDRQFILSSKKLLLSDSGFYLCAWSKRPNTEAFFGQGTRLTVV.

The rearrangement links TRBV29-1 to TRBJ1-4; D might be TRBD1 (6 bases). The CDR3 is 14 residues long. Looked up from germline, CDR1 is SQVTM and CDR2 is ANQGSEA. V lost 2 bases, J lost 8 bases, and 15 bases lay in between. The CDR3 bases are TGCAGCGTTGAAATGGCAGGGGTCCGCGAAAAACTGTTTTTT. This gives the protein CSVEMAGVREKLFF.

The gene calls are TRBV5-1 and TRBJ1-2, with 8 nucleotides matching TRBD1. Germline CDR1 and CDR2: SGHRS and YFSETQ. The CDR3 is 14 residues long. V trimming: 2 bases; J trimming: 7 bases; junction bases outside the gene matches: 7. The CDR3 region is CASSLAGGLGGYTF. Written as DNA, the CDR3 is TGCGCCAGCAGCTTAGCAGGGGGCCTGGGTGGCTACACCTTC. Supplemented by reference TRBV5-1 and TRBJ1-2, the full variable domain reads KAGVTQTPRYLIKTRGQQVTLSCSPISGHRSVSWYQQTPGQGLQFLFEYFSETQRNKGNFPGRFSGRQFSNSRSEMNVSTLELGDSALYLCASSLAGGLGGYTFGSGTRLTVV.

J is TRBJ2-1 and V is TRBV4-3; a weak D match, TRBD2 (6 bases). The germline CDR1 and CDR2 sequences are LGHNA and YSLEER. The CDR3 sequence is 15 residues long. V was clipped by 4 bases and J by 2 bases, with 12 bases between them. The CDR3, as DNA: TGCGCCAGCAGCCCTGGAGTAGCGGCCTACAATGAGCAGTTCTTC. Translating it yields CASSPGVAAYNEQFF.

The CDR3, as DNA: TGTGCCAGCGCCGGACAGCAACTCTACACCGGGGAGCTGTTTTTT. Its translation: CASAGQQLYTGELFF. The chain couples TRBV7-9 to TRBJ2-2; TRBD1 is a possible D gene (6 bases). Trimming removed 8 bases from V and 3 bases from J, with 16 bases in between. This CDR3 spans 15 amino acids. The V gene's germline CDR1 is SEHNR and CDR2 FQNEAQ (reference sequence).

The genes are TRBV5-1 and TRBJ2-3; D possibly matches TRBD1 or TRBD2 (5 bases each). This CDR3 region has 15 residues. Germline CDR1 is SGHRS and CDR2 is YFSETQ. The V gene lost 1 base and the J gene lost 5 bases, with 14 bases spanning the gap. Here the CDR3 reads CASSLSRQRGDTQYF. For the CDR3, the DNA is TGCGCCAGCAGCTTGTCCCGTCAGAGGGGAGATACGCAGTATTTT.

This chain uses TRBV6-1 with TRBJ1-2; D is unresolved. The CDR3 has 16 amino acids. Deletions cut 4 bases from V and 5 bases from J, with 20 bases between. The germline V gene encodes CDR1 MNHNS and CDR2 SASEGT. Here the CDR3 DNA reads TGTGCCAGCAGTGCGGACCCTTGGGGAAGTGGGTATGGCTACACCTTC. Translating it yields CASSADPWGSGYGYTF.

The genes are TRBV2 and TRBJ1-2; D remains ambiguous. The CDR3 extends over 14 amino acids. Trimming pared 1 base from V and 6 bases from J, leaving 12 bases between. Germline CDR1 reads SNHLY; CDR2 reads FYNNEI. The CDR3 loop is CASSEGQLSNGYTF. Written as DNA, the CDR3 is TGTGCCAGCAGTGAAGGTCAGCTTTCGAATGGCTACACCTTC.